The T cell receptor beta chain described here comes from a study of human T cells and chemical hapten exposure. One entry per CDR3 protein, called by TCRdb with MiXCR from the RACE reads. The sample lists under 100,000 distinct CDR3 sequences; 8.5% to 12% were seen once. The sample holds a few counts of this clonotype. The time point here: patch test 2, 6 weeks after DPC sensitization. Described treatment: therapeutic diphenylcyclopropenone sensitization with weekly scalp DPC. With 5 bases clipped from V and 4 bases from J, the junction kept 12 bases outside the gene matches. The CDR3 covers 17 residues. The germline V gene encodes CDR1 MNHEY and CDR2 SMNVEV (reference sequence).

The receptor comes from a woman between 50 and 59 years old with alopecia areata. Some clones in this sample may be carry-over from other donors' samples. V is TRBV27 and J is TRBJ1-2; 11 positions match TRBD1. This sample comprised whole blood, obtained in connection with sensitization to the hapten diphenylcyclopropenone (DPC). The CDR3 DNA reads TGTGCCAGCAGTACTCGGGACAGGGGGGCCCCTCTCTATGGCTACACCTTC. It encodes CASSTRDRGAPLYGYTF.